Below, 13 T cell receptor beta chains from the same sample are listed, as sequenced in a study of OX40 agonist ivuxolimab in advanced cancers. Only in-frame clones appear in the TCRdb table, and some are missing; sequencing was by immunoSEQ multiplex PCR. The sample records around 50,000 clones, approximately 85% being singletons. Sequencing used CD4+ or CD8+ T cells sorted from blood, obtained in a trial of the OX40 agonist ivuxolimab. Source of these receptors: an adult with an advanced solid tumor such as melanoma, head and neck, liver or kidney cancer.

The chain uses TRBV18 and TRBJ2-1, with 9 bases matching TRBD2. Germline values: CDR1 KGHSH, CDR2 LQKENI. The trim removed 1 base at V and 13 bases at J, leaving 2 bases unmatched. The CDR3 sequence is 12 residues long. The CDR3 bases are TGTGCCAGCTCACCACTAGGGACTAGCCAGTTCTTC. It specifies CASSPLGTSQFF.

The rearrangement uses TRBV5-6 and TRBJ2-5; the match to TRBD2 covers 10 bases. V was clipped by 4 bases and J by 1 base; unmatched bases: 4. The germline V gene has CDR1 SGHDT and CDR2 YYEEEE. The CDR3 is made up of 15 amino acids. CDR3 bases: TGTGCCAGCAGCCTAGCGGGAGCGGGCCAAGAGACCCAGTACTTC. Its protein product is CASSLAGAGQETQYF. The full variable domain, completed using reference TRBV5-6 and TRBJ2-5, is DAGVTQSPTHLIKTRGQQVTLRCSPKSGHDTVSWYQQALGQGPQFIFQYYEEEERQRGNFPDRFSGHQFPNYSSELNVNALLLGDSALYLCASSLAGAGQETQYFGPGTRLLVL.

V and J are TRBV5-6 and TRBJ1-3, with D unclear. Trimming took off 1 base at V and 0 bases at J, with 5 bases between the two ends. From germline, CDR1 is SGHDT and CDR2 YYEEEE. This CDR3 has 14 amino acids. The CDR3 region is CASSLPHSGNTIYF. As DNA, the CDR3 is TGTGCCAGCAGCTTGCCCCACTCTGGAAACACCATATATTTT. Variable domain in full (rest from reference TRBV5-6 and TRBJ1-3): DAGVTQSPTHLIKTRGQQVTLRCSPKSGHDTVSWYQQALGQGPQFIFQYYEEEERQRGNFPDRFSGHQFPNYSSELNVNALLLGDSALYLCASSLPHSGNTIYFGEGSWLTVV.

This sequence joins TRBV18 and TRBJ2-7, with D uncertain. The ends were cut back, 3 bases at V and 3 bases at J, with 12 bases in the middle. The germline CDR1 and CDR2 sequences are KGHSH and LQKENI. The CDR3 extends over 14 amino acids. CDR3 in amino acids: CASSPSSELYEQYF. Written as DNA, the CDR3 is TGTGCCAGCTCACCCTCCTCGGAGCTCTACGAGCAGTACTTC.

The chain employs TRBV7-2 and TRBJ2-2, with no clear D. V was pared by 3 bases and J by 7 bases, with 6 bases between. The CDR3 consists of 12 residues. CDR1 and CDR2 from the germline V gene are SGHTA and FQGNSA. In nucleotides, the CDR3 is TGTGCCAGCAGCTTTCCTGGCGGGGAGCTGTTTTTT. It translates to CASSFPGGELFF.

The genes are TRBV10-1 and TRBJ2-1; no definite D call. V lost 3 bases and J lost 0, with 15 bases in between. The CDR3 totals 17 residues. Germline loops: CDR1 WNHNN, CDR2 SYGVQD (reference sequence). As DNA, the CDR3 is TGCGCCAGCAGTGACCGGTACCTCGCAAGCTCCTACAATGAGCAGTTCTTC. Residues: CASSDRYLASSYNEQFF.

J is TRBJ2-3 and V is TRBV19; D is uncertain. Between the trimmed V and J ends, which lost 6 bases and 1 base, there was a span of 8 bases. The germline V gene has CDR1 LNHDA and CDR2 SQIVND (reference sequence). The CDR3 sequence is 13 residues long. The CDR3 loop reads CASRGPGTDTQYF. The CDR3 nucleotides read TGTGCCAGTAGGGGCCCAGGCACAGATACGCAGTATTTT.

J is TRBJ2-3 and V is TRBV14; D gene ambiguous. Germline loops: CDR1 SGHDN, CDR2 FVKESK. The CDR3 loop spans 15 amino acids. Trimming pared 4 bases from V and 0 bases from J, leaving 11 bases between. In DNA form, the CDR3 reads TGTGCCAGCAGCCGGTCTCCGGAGAGCACAGATACGCAGTATTTT. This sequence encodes CASSRSPESTDTQYF. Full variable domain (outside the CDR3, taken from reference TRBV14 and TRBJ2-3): EAGVTQFPSHSVIEKGQTVTLRCDPISGHDNLYWYRRVMGKEIKFLLHFVKESKQDESGMPNNRFLAERTGGTYSTLKVQPAELEDSGVYFCASSRSPESTDTQYFGPGTRLTVL.

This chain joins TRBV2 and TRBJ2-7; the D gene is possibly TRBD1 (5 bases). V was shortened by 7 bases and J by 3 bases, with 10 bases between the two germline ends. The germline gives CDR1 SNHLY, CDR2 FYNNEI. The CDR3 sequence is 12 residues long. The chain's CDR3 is CASKDSYYEQYF. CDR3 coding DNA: TGTGCCAGCAAAGACAGCTACTACGAGCAGTACTTC.

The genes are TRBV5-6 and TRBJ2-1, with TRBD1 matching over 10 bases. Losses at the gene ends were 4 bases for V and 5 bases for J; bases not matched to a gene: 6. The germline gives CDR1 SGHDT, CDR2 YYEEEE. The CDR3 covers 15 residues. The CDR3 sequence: CASSLRTGGNNEQFF. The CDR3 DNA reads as TGTGCCAGCAGCCTACGGACAGGGGGGAACAATGAGCAGTTCTTC.

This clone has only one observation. DNA for the CDR3: TGTGCCAGCAGTGACACTTTAGCGGGAGGGCCCGACGAGCAGTACTTC. This encodes CASSDTLAGGPDEQYF. This chain joins TRBV6-1 and TRBJ2-7; 11 bases align to TRBD2. This CDR3 has 16 amino acids. CDR1 is MNHNS, CDR2 SASEGT, per germline. V lost 3 bases to trimming and J lost 5 bases; unmatched junction nucleotides: 9.

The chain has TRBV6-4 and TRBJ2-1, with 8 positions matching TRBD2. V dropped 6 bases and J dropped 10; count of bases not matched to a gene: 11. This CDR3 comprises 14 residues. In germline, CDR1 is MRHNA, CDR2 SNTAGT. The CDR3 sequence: CASRTLAEGGEQFF. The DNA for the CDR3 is TGTGCCAGCAGGACACTAGCGGAGGGGGGGGAGCAGTTCTTC.

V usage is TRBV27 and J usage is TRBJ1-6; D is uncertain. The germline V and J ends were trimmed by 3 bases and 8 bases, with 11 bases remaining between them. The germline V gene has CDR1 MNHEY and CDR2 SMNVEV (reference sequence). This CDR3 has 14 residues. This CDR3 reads CASSFRYDDSPLHF. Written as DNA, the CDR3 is TGTGCCAGCAGTTTCCGTTACGACGATTCACCCCTCCACTTT.